What follows are 30 T cell receptor beta chains derived from one specimen sequenced in a study of patients and donors after allogeneic stem cell transplantation (TCRdb year 2020). Library generation was performed with RT-PCR. Sequencing used a NextSeq 550. TCRdb itself trimmed the public reads at Q25 with fastp, ran MiXCR and retained productive beta chains. All rows with the same CDR3 protein become a single entry with the most common DNA and genes. The sample table contains approximately 160,000 distinct CDR3 sequences; only one count was recorded for 25% to 35% of them. Together, the top ten hold about 3.3% of the sample. The sample comprised blood, either unsorted or a sorted T cell fraction (not recorded which). The receptors here all came from a human donor who was either an allogeneic HSCT recipient or a stem cell or donor lymphocyte infusion donor (not recorded which). It is not recorded whose cells these are; they may come from a transplant donor.

The chain employs TRBV5-1 and TRBJ1-5, with D maybe TRBD1 (5 bases). V lost 4 bases and J 4 bases, leaving 15 bases between the germline ends. This CDR3 contains 15 residues. CDR1 SGHRS and CDR2 YFSETQ come from the germline V gene. The CDR3 protein is CASSPSDSKNQPQHF. CDR3 coding DNA: TGCGCCAGCAGCCCTTCTGACAGTAAAAATCAGCCCCAGCATTTT.

This clonotype was detected a few times. The gene calls are TRBV19 and TRBJ1-2, with 7 bases identical to TRBD1. Trimming cost V 11 bases and J 6 bases; bases outside gene matches: 12. The length of the CDR3 is 13 residues. CDR1 and CDR2 from the germline V gene are LNHDA and SQIVND (reference sequence). DNA of the CDR3: TGTGCCGGGAGACAGGGAGGAAGAGATGGCTACACCTTC. Its protein product is CAGRQGGRDGYTF.

This chain joins TRBV6-5 and TRBJ2-5; a weak D match, TRBD1 (5 bases). Germline V gives CDR1 MNHEY, CDR2 SVGAGI. This CDR3 region has 14 residues. Trimming cost V 2 bases and J 5 bases, with 12 bases left between them. CDR3 amino acids: CASSYLGHWETQYF. CDR3 sequence (DNA): TGTGCCAGCAGTTACCTGGGGCATTGGGAGACCCAGTACTTC.

This chain connects TRBV28 to TRBJ1-4, with D possibly being TRBD1 (6 bases). CDR3 size: 17 residues. The ends were cut back, 7 bases at V and 8 bases at J, with 26 bases in the middle. Germline CDR1 and CDR2: MDHEN and SYDVKM. CDR3 protein: CASMLRPPSGAQEKLFF. The CDR3 bases are TGTGCCAGCATGTTAAGGCCGCCCTCAGGGGCTCAGGAAAAACTGTTTTTT.

This clonotype appeared a few times. The chain employs TRBV10-3 and TRBJ2-7; tentatively, D is TRBD1 (6 bases). Trimming left V 4 bases short and J 4 bases short, with 17 bases between. The germline CDR1 and CDR2 sequences are ENHRY and SYGVKD. The CDR3 length is 15 residues. The chain's CDR3 is CAISGTGPRGYEQYF. In DNA form, the CDR3 reads TGTGCCATCAGTGGCACAGGGCCAAGAGGGTACGAGCAGTACTTC.

Only a few counts were recorded for this clonotype. The chain carries TRBV29-1 and TRBJ1-1; D gene ambiguous. Trimming left V 4 bases short and J 0 bases short, with 9 bases between. Germline loops: CDR1 SQVTM, CDR2 ANQGSEA. The CDR3 length is 13 residues. The CDR3: CSVGTLLNTEAFF. CDR3 DNA: TGCAGCGTTGGAACCCTACTGAACACTGAAGCTTTCTTT.

In its sample, this clonotype was seen a few times. The V call is TRBV12-3 or TRBV12-4, the J call TRBJ1-2; 9 bases line up with TRBD1. The CDR3 runs 17 residues. V gave up 3 bases and J gave up 6 bases; unmatched junction bases: 14. The CDR3 loop is CASSFRPGTGNVDGYTF. The CDR3 DNA sequence: TGTGCCAGCAGTTTCCGACCCGGGACAGGGAACGTCGATGGCTACACCTTC.

This clonotype came up a few times. The rearrangement joins TRBV15 to TRBJ2-5, with 10 nucleotides matching TRBD2. J was trimmed by 2 bases and V by 5 bases; bases with no gene match: 5. Germline CDR1 is LNHNV and CDR2 is YYDKDF (reference sequence). The CDR3 consists of 15 residues. This chain's CDR3 is CATSRRTSGQETQYF. CDR3 sequence (DNA): TGTGCCACCAGCCGCCGGACTAGCGGACAAGAGACCCAGTACTTC.

In regard to this clonotype: No conserved phenylalanine or tryptophan ends this CDR3, so it is likely a read error. The chain couples TRBV28 to TRBJ1-2; D remains ambiguous. The CDR3 spans 12 residues. V gave up 7 bases and J gave up 8 bases, with 14 bases separating them. The germline CDR1 and CDR2 sequences are MDHEN and SYDVKM. CDR3 sequence (DNA): TGTGCCAGCAAGCGGATTCCAAGGGGCTACACCCTC. It is translated as CASKRIPRGYTL.

The genes are TRBV20-1 and TRBJ1-2; tentatively, D is TRBD1 (5 bases). Trimming left V 5 bases short and J 5 bases short, with 15 bases between. Germline CDR1 is DFQATT and CDR2 is SNEGSKA (reference sequence). The CDR3 length is 13 residues. The CDR3 DNA reads TGCAGTGCTCTGGGACTGAATCTATATGGCTACACCTTC. This encodes CSALGLNLYGYTF.

The chain links TRBV4-3 to TRBJ2-1; D unclear. V lost 4 bases and J 8 bases, leaving 12 bases between the germline ends. Germline CDR1 is LGHNA and CDR2 is YSLEER. This CDR3 has 13 residues. CDR3: CASSRRVRDEQFF. DNA for the CDR3: TGCGCCAGCAGCCGCCGGGTTAGGGATGAGCAGTTCTTC.

This clonotype turned up a few times. The chain couples TRBV7-6 to TRBJ1-3; D call uncertain. The germline V gene encodes CDR1 SGHVS and CDR2 FNYEAQ. The CDR3 consists of 14 residues. The germline V and J ends were trimmed by 4 bases and 4 bases, with 11 bases remaining between them. CDR3 sequence: CASSSPNLGNTIYF. The CDR3 DNA follows: TGTGCCAGCAGCTCCCCCAATTTGGGAAACACCATATATTTT.

The rearrangement links TRBV7-2 to TRBJ2-3; TRBD2 matches at 9 bases. The CDR3 runs to 15 residues. V dropped 1 base and J dropped 8; count of bases not matched to a gene: 7. Looked up from germline, CDR1 is SGHTA and CDR2 is FQGNSA. The CDR3 loop is CASSLVAGEWGTQYF. CDR3 nucleotide sequence: TGTGCCAGCAGCTTAGTAGCGGGAGAATGGGGTACGCAGTATTTT.

The chain combines TRBV27 with TRBJ2-1; 7 bases are a match to TRBD2. The junction had 10 bases not matched to a gene; V was cut back by 0 bases and J by 5 bases. The length of the CDR3 is 17 residues. Germline loops: CDR1 MNHEY, CDR2 SMNVEV (reference sequence). CDR3 in DNA: TGTGCCAGCAGTTTATCGAGGGAGGTAGCGGGTCACAATGAGCAGTTCTTC. Residues: CASSLSREVAGHNEQFF.

About this clonotype itself: A much larger clone lies a single base off, so this may be a read error. The chain has TRBV18 and TRBJ1-2; D remains ambiguous. Looked up from germline, CDR1 is KGHSH and CDR2 is LQKENI. Trimming took off 0 bases at V and 2 bases at J, with 4 bases between the two ends. This CDR3 spans 13 amino acids. The DNA of the CDR3 is TGTGCCAGCTCACCACCGGACAACTATGGCTACACCTTC. Translated: CASSPPDNYGYTF.

This chain uses TRBV18 with TRBJ2-7, with 9 nucleotides matching TRBD1. The V and J ends lost 2 bases and 3 bases, in that order; junction bases with no gene match: 5. This CDR3 has 15 residues. Germline V gene sequence: CDR1 KGHSH, CDR2 LQKENI. The CDR3 is CASSPTDRGGYEQYF. The DNA for the CDR3 is TGTGCCAGCTCACCAACGGACAGGGGTGGCTACGAGCAGTACTTC. Full variable domain (remainder filled in from reference TRBV18 and TRBJ2-7): NAGVMQNPRHLVRRRGQEARLRCSPMKGHSHVYWYRQLPEEGLKFMVYLQKENIIDESGMPKERFSAEFPKEGPSILRIQQVVRGDSAAYFCASSPTDRGGYEQYFGPGTRLTVT.

The rearrangement joins TRBV10-3 to TRBJ2-5, with 12 bases matching TRBD1. The V gene's germline CDR1 is ENHRY and CDR2 SYGVKD. The CDR3 loop spans 15 amino acids. Trimming cost V 4 bases and J 5 bases; bases outside gene matches: 5. CDR3 in amino acids: CAISAGQGAKETQYF. The DNA for the CDR3 is TGTGCCATCAGTGCGGGACAGGGGGCGAAGGAGACCCAGTACTTC.

Written as DNA, the CDR3 is TGTGCCAGCAGCCCTACAGGGGACTACAATGAGCAGTTCTTC. This sequence encodes CASSPTGDYNEQFF. The V and J genes are TRBV12-3 or TRBV12-4 and TRBJ2-1, with TRBD1 matching over 7 bases. V lost 6 bases to trimming and J lost 3 bases; unmatched junction nucleotides: 5. This CDR3 spans 14 amino acids.

V gene TRBV7-9 combines with J gene TRBJ2-6; D ambiguous. V was shortened by 6 bases and J by 0 bases, with 15 bases between the two germline ends. CDR1 and CDR2 from the germline V gene are SEHNR and FQNEAQ (reference sequence). This CDR3 has 17 residues. In DNA form, the CDR3 reads TGTGCCAGCAGATCTCTGACAACCTCCTCTGGGGCCAACGTCCTGACTTTC. This codes for CASRSLTTSSGANVLTF.

The chain uses TRBV9 and TRBJ1-5, with D unclear. Trimming pared 3 bases from V and 4 bases from J, leaving 11 bases between. The germline gives CDR1 SGDLS, CDR2 YYNGEE. This CDR3 is built from 14 residues. CDR3 sequence reads: CASSGETGNQPQHF. CDR3 nucleotides: TGTGCCAGCAGCGGAGAAACTGGGAATCAGCCCCAGCATTTT.

This clonotype came up many times. The rearrangement links TRBV28 to TRBJ1-1, with a possible D match to TRBD1 (6 bases). The CDR3 runs to 15 residues. Germline lookup yields CDR1 MDHEN and CDR2 SYDVKM. The V gene lost 2 bases and the J gene lost 8 bases, with 18 bases spanning the gap. CDR3 sequence (DNA): TGTGCCAGCAGTTTAGGGGGGGCACGAACACTGGAAGCTTTCTTT. It encodes CASSLGGARTLEAFF.

This clonotype was counted many times. The chain recombines TRBV29-1 with TRBJ2-3, with D possibly being TRBD2 (6 bases). Germline CDR1 is SQVTM and CDR2 is ANQGSEA. V was clipped by 6 bases and J by 2 bases, with 18 bases between them. The CDR3 contains 15 residues. The CDR3 loop reads CSVQTYRRDTDTQYF. The CDR3 DNA follows: TGCAGCGTCCAAACTTACAGGCGGGACACAGATACGCAGTATTTT.

This clonotype was seen only a few times. This chain uses TRBV7-2 with TRBJ1-2; no clear D gene. V lost 0 bases to trimming and J lost 1 base, with 9 bases between them. This CDR3 region has 15 residues. Germline loops: CDR1 SGHTA, CDR2 FQGNSA. CDR3 region: CASSLATNFNYGYTF. The CDR3 nucleotides read TGTGCCAGCAGCTTAGCTACTAATTTTAACTATGGCTACACCTTC.

This chain uses TRBV29-1 with TRBJ2-1; TRBD2 aligns across 15 bases. CDR1 and CDR2 (germline): SQVTM, ANQGSEA. V gave up 7 bases and J gave up 7 bases; unmatched junction bases: 5. The CDR3 length is 14 residues. CDR3 protein: CSESGTSGRNEQFF. The CDR3 DNA sequence: TGCAGCGAATCCGGGACTAGCGGGAGGAATGAGCAGTTCTTC.

The chain uses TRBV18 and TRBJ2-7; D is perhaps TRBD1 or TRBD2 (5 bases each). The V gene's germline CDR1 is KGHSH and CDR2 LQKENI. The CDR3 loop spans 17 amino acids. V was clipped by 3 bases and J by 2 bases, with 20 bases between them. CDR3 DNA sequence: TGTGCCAGCTCACCCGAGGACCTCCTTTTGGGGGCCTACGAGCAGTACTTC. Its protein is CASSPEDLLLGAYEQYF.

This clonotype was counted a few times. The chain combines TRBV20-1 with TRBJ2-7; no clear D. V was trimmed by 0 bases and J by 6 bases, leaving 12 bases between them. The CDR3 has 13 residues. Germline V gene sequence: CDR1 DFQATT, CDR2 SNEGSKA (reference sequence). CDR3 protein: CSAREGSALEQYF. As DNA, the CDR3 is TGCAGTGCTAGAGAGGGTTCGGCGCTCGAGCAGTACTTC.

This clonotype was found a few times. The chain has TRBV30 and TRBJ2-5, with 7 bases fitting TRBD1. The CDR3 consists of 14 residues. Germline values: CDR1 GTSNPN, CDR2 SVGIG (reference sequence). Trimming removed 0 bases from V and 1 base from J; junction bases left unmatched: 2. Here the CDR3 reads CAWSVRGIQETQYF. In DNA form, the CDR3 reads TGTGCCTGGAGTGTCAGGGGGATCCAAGAGACCCAGTACTTC.

This chain links TRBV5-6 with TRBJ2-3; 9 bases line up with TRBD2. Looked up from germline, CDR1 is SGHDT and CDR2 is YYEEEE. V lost 2 bases to trimming and J lost 4 bases; unmatched junction nucleotides: 8. This CDR3 region has 16 residues. The CDR3 nucleotides read TGTGCCAGCAGCTTCGTAGCGGGAGCGGGGGCAGATACGCAGTATTTT. Residues: CASSFVAGAGADTQYF.

The chain has TRBV10-3 and TRBJ2-7; no reliable D call. Germline loops: CDR1 ENHRY, CDR2 SYGVKD. The V gene lost 2 bases and the J gene lost 2 bases, with 13 bases spanning the gap. This CDR3 is 15 amino acids long. CDR3 nucleotides: TGTGCCATCAGTGAGGGAACCGTACCTCCCTACGAGCAGTACTTC. Translation: CAISEGTVPPYEQYF.

V gene TRBV12-3 or TRBV12-4 combines with J gene TRBJ2-7; no firm D call. CDR3 length: 15 amino acids. With 1 base removed from V and 1 base from J, the gap between germline ends came to 11 bases. The CDR3 nucleotides read TGTGCCAGCAGTTTAGTTCTTGACTGGTCCTACGAGCAGTACTTC. Its translation is CASSLVLDWSYEQYF.